This entry lists 25 T cell receptor beta chains sequenced from one sample in a study of blood T cell repertoires in COVID-19. The repertoire was sequenced with immunoSEQ multiplex PCR; TCRdb's copy has only in-frame clones and lacks some. This table holds approximately 390,000 clones, 90% found once. Sequencing was done on a sample of peripheral blood. All receptors derive from a young man with active or convalescent COVID-19.

This clone occurred a few times. The chain is built from TRBV11-2 and TRBJ1-1; D possibly corresponds to TRBD1 (5 bases). Trimming stripped 2 bases from V and 1 base from J, with 5 bases between. The length of the CDR3 is 13 residues. Germline V gene data show CDR1 as SGHAT and CDR2 as FQNNGV. The CDR3 coding sequence is TGTGCCAGCAGCTTAAGGGGGAACACTGAAGCTTTCTTT. Translated: CASSLRGNTEAFF.

The chain joins TRBV28 to TRBJ1-3, with D possibly matching TRBD1 (5 bases). Trimming cost V 4 bases and J 4 bases, with 14 bases left between them. The CDR3 sequence is 15 residues long. Germline CDR1 is MDHEN and CDR2 is SYDVKM. DNA of the CDR3: TGTGCCAGCAGTTCTCCGGGCGGGGCCGGAAACACCATATATTTT. As protein: CASSSPGGAGNTIYF.

The rearrangement uses TRBV28 and TRBJ2-2; TRBD1 matches 9 bases. Germline assignment: CDR1 MDHEN and CDR2 SYDVKM. Trimming cost V 1 base and J 5 bases; bases outside gene matches: 11. The CDR3 is made up of 18 amino acids. In DNA, the CDR3 is TGTGCCAGCAGTTTATATTCCTACAGGGGGCGGGGGACCGGGGAGCTGTTTTTT. Protein: CASSLYSYRGRGTGELFF. Variable domain in full (rest from reference TRBV28 and TRBJ2-2): DVKVTQSSRYLVKRTGEKVFLECVQDMDHENMFWYRQDPGLGLRLIYFSYDVKMKEKGDIPEGYSVSREKKERFSLILESASTNQTSMYLCASSLYSYRGRGTGELFFGEGSRLTVL.

The rearrangement uses TRBV6-7 and TRBJ2-2; 9 positions match TRBD1. TRBV6-7 has ORF status, its function being uncertain. The CDR3 consists of 17 residues. With V trimmed by 9 bases and J by 1 base, 12 bases remained unmatched. This CDR3 reads CASNPATGGVNTGELFF. CDR3 in DNA: TGTGCCAGTAATCCTGCCACAGGGGGCGTGAACACCGGGGAGCTGTTTTTT.

The chain has TRBV5-1 and TRBJ2-3, with D possibly being TRBD1 (6 bases). CDR3 length: 14 amino acids. Germline assignment: CDR1 SGHRS and CDR2 YFSETQ. Trimming left V 0 bases short and J 4 bases short, with 9 bases between. The CDR3 region has the DNA TGCGCCAGCAGCTTGGACAGGGCAGCAGATACGCAGTATTTT. Encoded protein: CASSLDRAADTQYF.

The chain carries TRBV28 and TRBJ1-5; tentative D call: TRBD1 (6 bases). Trimming removed 5 bases at V and 4 bases at J, with 15 bases between. The CDR3 consists of 15 residues. Germline CDR1 is MDHEN and CDR2 is SYDVKM. The CDR3 DNA reads TGTGCCAGCAGTATCCCCGGGACACTTAATCAGCCCCAGCATTTT. It yields the protein CASSIPGTLNQPQHF.

The chain uses TRBV2 and TRBJ1-4; maybe TRBD1 (6 bases). Germline assignment: CDR1 SNHLY and CDR2 FYNNEI. V was pared by 3 bases and J by 2 bases, with 10 bases between. The CDR3 runs 15 residues. The CDR3 region is CASSDRGNTNEKLFF. Written as DNA, the CDR3 is TGTGCCAGCAGTGACAGGGGTAATACTAATGAAAAACTGTTTTTT. The full variable domain, completed using reference TRBV2 and TRBJ1-4, is EPEVTQTPSHQVTQMGQEVILRCVPISNHLYFYWYRQILGQKVEFLVSFYNNEISEKSEIFDDQFSVERPDGSNFTLKIRSTKLEDSAMYFCASSDRGNTNEKLFFGSGTQLSVL.

V gene TRBV18 combines with J gene TRBJ1-4; TRBD1 is a possible D gene (5 bases). Germline V gene lookup returns CDR1 KGHSH and CDR2 LQKENI. CDR3 length: 14 residues. Trimming pared 3 bases from V and 4 bases from J, leaving 9 bases between. CDR3 sequence reads: CASSPYGGNEKLFF. The CDR3 region has the DNA TGTGCCAGCTCACCTTACGGGGGTAATGAAAAACTGTTTTTT. The full variable domain, rest sourced from reference TRBV18 and TRBJ1-4, is NAGVMQNPRHLVRRRGQEARLRCSPMKGHSHVYWYRQLPEEGLKFMVYLQKENIIDESGMPKERFSAEFPKEGPSILRIQQVVRGDSAAYFCASSPYGGNEKLFFGSGTQLSVL.

The chain recombines TRBV7-3 with TRBJ2-7; 8 bases align to TRBD1. The V gene's germline CDR1 is SGHTA and CDR2 FQGTGA. The CDR3 contains 15 residues. Losses at the gene ends were 2 bases for V and 1 base for J; bases not matched to a gene: 4. CDR3 in amino acids: CASSLLGQASYEQYF. The CDR3 bases are TGTGCCAGCAGCTTATTGGGACAGGCGTCCTACGAGCAGTACTTC.

V and J are TRBV5-6 and TRBJ2-5, with 9 nucleotides matching TRBD1. V lost 0 bases to trimming and J lost 2 bases; unmatched junction nucleotides: 11. Per the germline V gene, CDR1 is SGHDT and CDR2 is YYEEEE. This CDR3 has 18 amino acids. CDR3 region: CASSLEGQGYWLQETQYF. The CDR3 nucleotides read TGTGCCAGCAGCTTGGAGGGACAGGGTTACTGGTTACAAGAGACCCAGTACTTC.

The chain uses TRBV28 and TRBJ2-5; unclear D gene. V lost 6 bases, J lost 4 bases, and 15 bases lay in between. The CDR3 spans 14 residues. Germline CDR1 reads MDHEN; CDR2 reads SYDVKM. The CDR3 bases are TGTGCCAGCAGCCAGACACCAGCCAGAGAGACCCAGTACTTC. Its protein is CASSQTPARETQYF.

The V call is TRBV7-9, the J call TRBJ1-4; 8 positions agree with TRBD1. V dropped 7 bases and J dropped 7; count of bases not matched to a gene: 8. Germline assignment: CDR1 SEHNR and CDR2 FQNEAQ (reference sequence). CDR3 length equals 14 residues. The CDR3 loop is CASNPGQGVEKLFF. CDR3 bases: TGTGCCAGCAACCCCGGACAGGGAGTTGAAAAACTGTTTTTT.

The V call is TRBV9, the J call TRBJ1-5; D gene ambiguous. V was shortened by 1 base and J by 0 bases, with 8 bases between the two germline ends. Germline assignment: CDR1 SGDLS and CDR2 YYNGEE. The CDR3 loop spans 15 amino acids. The CDR3 spells CASSVNGHSNQPQHF. CDR3 bases: TGTGCCAGCAGCGTAAATGGGCATAGCAATCAGCCCCAGCATTTT.

The genes are TRBV7-9 and TRBJ2-3, with 8 bases fitting TRBD1. With 5 bases clipped from V and 2 bases from J, the junction kept 3 bases outside the gene matches. Germline CDR1 and CDR2: SEHNR and FQNEAQ (reference sequence). The CDR3 is made up of 14 amino acids. DNA of the CDR3: TGTGCCAGCAGCAGGGACAGGACCACAGATACGCAGTATTTT. Translated: CASSRDRTTDTQYF.

This clone is a singleton in its sample. The J gene is TRBJ2-1, the V gene TRBV12-2; the tabulated D call, TRBD2, remains unverified against the DNA. TRBV12-2 is tagged as a pseudogene. This CDR3 is built from 16 residues. For the CDR3, the DNA is TGTGCAAGTCGCTTCATACCCGGGAGGGTCGGGAATGAGCAGTTCTTC. Protein sequence: CASRFIPGRVGNEQFF.

A note on this clone: Different DNA sequences within this sample yield the same CDR3. The chain uses TRBV18 and TRBJ1-5; TRBD1 aligns across 7 bases. The V gene's germline CDR1 is KGHSH and CDR2 LQKENI. Trimming cost V 3 bases and J 1 base; bases outside gene matches: 3. This CDR3 has 15 residues. CDR3 sequence: CASSPRGQSNQPQHF. The CDR3 coding sequence is TGTGCCAGCTCACCCAGGGGACAGAGCAATCAGCCCCAGCATTTT.

The chain has TRBV7-6 and TRBJ2-2; 8 nucleotides align to TRBD2. The CDR3 length is 17 residues. CDR1 is SGHVS, CDR2 FNYEAQ, per germline. V was pared by 1 base and J by 7 bases, with 11 bases of the junction left unmatched. This chain's CDR3 is CASSLEDPGGVFGELFF. CDR3 nucleotide sequence: TGTGCCAGCAGCTTAGAGGATCCGGGAGGGGTCTTCGGGGAGCTGTTTTTT.

The rearrangement joins TRBV15 to TRBJ2-7; the match to TRBD1 covers 9 bases. The CDR3 has 16 amino acids. The trim removed 5 bases at V and 3 bases at J, leaving 11 bases unmatched. Germline V lookup: CDR1 LNHNV, CDR2 YYDKDF (reference sequence). The CDR3 region has the DNA TGTGCCACCAGCCCAAGGGGACAGGGAAGGGGCTACGAGCAGTACTTC. It yields the protein CATSPRGQGRGYEQYF.

This chain uses TRBV25-1 with TRBJ1-2, with a weak D call TRBD1 (5 bases). Per the germline V gene, CDR1 is MGHDK and CDR2 is SYGVNS. Deletions cut 7 bases from V and 3 bases from J, with 12 bases between. CDR3 length equals 13 residues. The CDR3 sequence is CASTPETDYGYTF. CDR3 sequence (DNA): TGTGCCAGCACCCCCGAGACAGACTATGGCTACACCTTC.

V is TRBV7-2 and J is TRBJ1-2; 8 bases line up with TRBD1. The CDR3 spans 15 residues. With V trimmed by 1 base and J by 8 bases, 9 bases remained unmatched. Germline CDR1 SGHTA, CDR2 FQGNSA. The DNA for the CDR3 is TGTGCCAGCAGCTTAGGAGGGACAGGCGTGTTGGGCTACACCTTC. Translation gives CASSLGGTGVLGYTF.

The chain joins TRBV30 to TRBJ2-7; TRBD1 aligns across 7 bases. CDR1 is GTSNPN and CDR2 is SVGIG in the germline V gene (reference sequence). Trimming took 1 base from V and 3 from J; bases not matched to a gene: 0. The CDR3 sequence is 12 residues long. CDR3 nucleotide sequence: TGTGCCTGGAGTGGGACAGGCTACGAGCAGTACTTC. It encodes CAWSGTGYEQYF.

A single count supports this clone. The J gene is TRBJ2-5, the V gene TRBV4-1; TRBD1 matches at 9 bases. V lost 1 base to trimming and J lost 5 bases; unmatched junction nucleotides: 2. CDR1 and CDR2 (germline): MGHRA, YSYEKL. The CDR3 has 14 amino acids. Here the CDR3 DNA reads TGCGCCAGCAGCCAAGGGGACAGGGAGGAGACCCAGTACTTC. It specifies CASSQGDREETQYF.

The V and J genes are TRBV11-1 and TRBJ2-2; 7 positions agree with TRBD1. The V gene end was trimmed by 6 bases and the J gene end by 3 bases; junction bases not matched to a gene: 7. Looked up from germline, CDR1 is SGHAT and CDR2 is FQDESV (reference sequence). The CDR3 is made up of 15 amino acids. In DNA, the CDR3 is TGTGCCAGCAGTTCGACAGGGACGGACACCGGGGAGCTGTTTTTT. This encodes CASSSTGTDTGELFF.

The rearrangement uses TRBV18 and TRBJ2-5; maybe TRBD1 (5 bases). This CDR3 is 13 amino acids long. The germline V gene encodes CDR1 KGHSH and CDR2 LQKENI. Trimming took 2 bases from V and 1 from J, leaving 5 bases between them. In DNA, the CDR3 is TGTGCCAGCTCACCAGGGGCCCAAGAGACCCAGTACTTC. Translated, it gives CASSPGAQETQYF.

V gene TRBV2 combines with J gene TRBJ2-2, with a tentative D call TRBD1 (6 bases). CDR1 SNHLY and CDR2 FYNNEI come from the germline V gene. This CDR3 spans 15 amino acids. The V end was cut by 6 bases, the J end by 2 bases, with 13 bases between. CDR3 sequence (DNA): TGTGCCAGCAGCCTCGGGACATATAACACCGGGGAGCTGTTTTTT. Translating it yields CASSLGTYNTGELFF.